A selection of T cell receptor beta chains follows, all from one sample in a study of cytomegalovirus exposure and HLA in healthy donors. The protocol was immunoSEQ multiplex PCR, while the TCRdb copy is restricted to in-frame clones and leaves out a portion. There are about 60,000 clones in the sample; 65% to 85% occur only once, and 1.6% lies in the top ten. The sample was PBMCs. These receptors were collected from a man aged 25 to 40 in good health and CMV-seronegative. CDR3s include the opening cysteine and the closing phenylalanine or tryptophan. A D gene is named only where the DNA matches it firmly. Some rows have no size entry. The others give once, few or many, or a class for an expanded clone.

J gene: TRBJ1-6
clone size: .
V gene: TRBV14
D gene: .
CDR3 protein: CASSQPGNHNSPLHF
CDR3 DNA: TGTGCCAGCAGCCAGCCGGGAAATCATAATTCACCCCTCCACTTT

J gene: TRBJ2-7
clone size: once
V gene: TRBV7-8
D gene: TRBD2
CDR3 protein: CASSYRAGNSYEQYF
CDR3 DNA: TGTGCCAGCAGCTACCGAGCGGGAAACTCCTACGAGCAGTACTTC

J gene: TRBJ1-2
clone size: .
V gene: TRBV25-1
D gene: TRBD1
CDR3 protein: CASQGDSDYGYTF
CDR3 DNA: TGTGCCAGCCAAGGGGACAGCGACTATGGCTACACCTTC

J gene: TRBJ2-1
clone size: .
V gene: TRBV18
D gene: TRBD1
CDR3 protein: CASSRQGDEQFF
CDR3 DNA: TGTGCCAGCTCACGACAGGGGGATGAGCAGTTCTTC

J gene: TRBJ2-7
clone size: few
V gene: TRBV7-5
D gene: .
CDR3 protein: CARSPLDRRRSSYEQYF
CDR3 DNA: TGTGCCAGAAGCCCACTTGACAGAAGAAGAAGCTCCTACGAGCAGTACTTC

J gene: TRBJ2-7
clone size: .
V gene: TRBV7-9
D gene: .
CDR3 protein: CASSLAGAAYEQYF
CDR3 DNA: TGTGCCAGCAGCTTAGCGGGGGCCGCCTACGAGCAGTACTTC

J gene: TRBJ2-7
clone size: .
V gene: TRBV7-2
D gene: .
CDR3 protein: CASSPRLDSYEQYF
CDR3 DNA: TGTGCCAGCAGCCCTCGACTTGACTCCTACGAGCAGTACTTC

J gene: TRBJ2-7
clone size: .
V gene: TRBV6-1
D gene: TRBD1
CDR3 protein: CASRSPGQGAYERYF
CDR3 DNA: TGTGCCAGCAGGAGCCCGGGACAGGGGGCTTACGAGCGGTACTTC

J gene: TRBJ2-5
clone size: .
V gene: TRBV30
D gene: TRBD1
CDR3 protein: CACSYWTGSWGTQYF
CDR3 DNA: TGTGCCTGTTCTTACTGGACAGGGTCCTGGGGGACCCAGTACTTC

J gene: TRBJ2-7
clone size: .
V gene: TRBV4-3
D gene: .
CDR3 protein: CASSQDLGQEYEQYF
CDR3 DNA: TGCGCCAGCAGCCAAGATCTGGGGCAGGAGTACGAGCAGTACTTC

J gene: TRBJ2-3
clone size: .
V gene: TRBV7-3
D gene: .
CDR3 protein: CASSSLRGRGTDTQYF
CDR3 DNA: TGTGCCAGCAGCTCCCTCCGGGGCAGGGGTACAGATACGCAGTATTTT

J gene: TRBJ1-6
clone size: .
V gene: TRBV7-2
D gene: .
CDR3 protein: CASSPDSLFFSLHF
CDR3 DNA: TGTGCCAGCAGCCCGGACAGCCTATTTTTTTCCCTCCACTTT

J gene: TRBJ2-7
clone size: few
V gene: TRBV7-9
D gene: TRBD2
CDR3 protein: CASSLGLAGVSWEQYF
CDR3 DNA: TGTGCCAGCAGCTTGGGACTAGCGGGAGTTAGCTGGGAGCAGTACTTC

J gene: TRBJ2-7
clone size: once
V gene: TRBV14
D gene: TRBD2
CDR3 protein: CASSPSGLAGTSSYEQYF
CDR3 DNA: TGTGCCAGCAGTCCCAGCGGGCTAGCGGGGACCTCCTCCTACGAGCAGTACTTC

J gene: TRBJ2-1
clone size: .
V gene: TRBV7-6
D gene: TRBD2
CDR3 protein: CASSSHPTSVRAARVYNEQFF
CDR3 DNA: TGTGCCAGCAGCTCTCACCCTACTAGCGTGAGAGCCGCTAGGGTCTACAATGAGCAGTTCTTC

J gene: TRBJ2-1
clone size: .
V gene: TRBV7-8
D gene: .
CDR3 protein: CASSFSGRTGSYNEQFF
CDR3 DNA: TGTGCCAGCAGCTTTAGTGGCAGGACGGGATCCTACAATGAGCAGTTCTTC

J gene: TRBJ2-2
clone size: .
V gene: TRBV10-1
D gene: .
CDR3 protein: CASRDSTGVTGELFF
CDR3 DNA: TGCGCCAGCAGGGACAGCACAGGAGTGACCGGGGAGCTGTTTTTT

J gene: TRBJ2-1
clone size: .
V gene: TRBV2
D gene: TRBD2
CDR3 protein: CASRGTSLGNEQFF
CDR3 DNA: TGTGCCAGCAGGGGGACTAGTCTCGGCAATGAGCAGTTCTTC

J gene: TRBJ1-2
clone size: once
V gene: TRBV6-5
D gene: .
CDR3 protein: CASSYYRPGGIYGYTF
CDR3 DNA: TGTGCCAGCAGTTACTACCGCCCGGGGGGGATTTATGGCTACACCTTC

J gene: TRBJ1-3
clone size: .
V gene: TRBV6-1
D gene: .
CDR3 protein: CASSSPIRSGNTIYF
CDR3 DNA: TGTGCCAGCAGTTCTCCTATCCGCTCTGGAAACACCATATATTTT

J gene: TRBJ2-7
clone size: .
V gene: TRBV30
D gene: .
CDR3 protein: CAWSPSTVHPYEQYF
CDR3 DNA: TGTGCCTGGAGTCCTTCGACAGTCCACCCCTACGAGCAGTACTTC

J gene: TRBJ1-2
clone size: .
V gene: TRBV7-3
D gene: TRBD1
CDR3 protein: CASSSTGGEGYTF
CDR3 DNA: TGTGCCAGCAGTTCTACAGGGGGCGAGGGCTACACCTTC

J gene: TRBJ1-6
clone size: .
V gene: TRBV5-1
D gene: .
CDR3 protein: CASSLGHAVNNSPLHF
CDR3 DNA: TGCGCCAGCAGCTTAGGACATGCCGTTAATAATTCACCCCTCCACTTT

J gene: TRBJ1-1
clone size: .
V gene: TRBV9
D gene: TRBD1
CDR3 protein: CASSPMTGRTEAFF
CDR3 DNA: TGTGCCAGCAGCCCGATGACAGGGAGAACTGAAGCTTTCTTT

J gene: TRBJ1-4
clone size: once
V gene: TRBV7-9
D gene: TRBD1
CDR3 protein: CASSPPGNRGNEKLFF
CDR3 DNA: TGTGCCAGCAGCCCCCCAGGGAACAGGGGAAATGAAAAACTGTTTTTT

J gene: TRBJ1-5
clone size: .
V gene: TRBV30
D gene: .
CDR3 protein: CAWSLGVDQPQHF
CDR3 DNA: TGTGCCTGGAGCCTAGGGGTGGATCAGCCCCAGCATTTT

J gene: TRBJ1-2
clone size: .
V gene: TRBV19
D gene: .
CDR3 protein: CASSEQGRGGYTF
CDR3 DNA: TGTGCCAGTAGCGAACAGGGTAGAGGTGGCTACACCTTC

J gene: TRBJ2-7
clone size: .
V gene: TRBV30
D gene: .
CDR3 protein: CAWSSNGREQYF
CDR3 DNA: TGTGCCTGGAGTAGCAATGGGAGAGAGCAGTACTTC

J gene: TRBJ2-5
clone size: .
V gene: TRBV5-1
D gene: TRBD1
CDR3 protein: CASSLGRGSQETQYF
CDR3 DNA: TGCGCCAGCAGCTTGGGCAGGGGGTCTCAAGAGACCCAGTACTTC

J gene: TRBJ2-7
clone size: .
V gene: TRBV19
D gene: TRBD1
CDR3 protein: CASRGQGRYEQYF
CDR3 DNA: TGTGCCAGTAGAGGACAGGGTCGCTACGAGCAGTACTTC

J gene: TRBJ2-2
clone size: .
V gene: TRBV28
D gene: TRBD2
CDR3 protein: CATRPGGPNTGELFF
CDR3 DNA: TGTGCCACCCGACCGGGGGGTCCGAACACCGGGGAGCTGTTTTTT